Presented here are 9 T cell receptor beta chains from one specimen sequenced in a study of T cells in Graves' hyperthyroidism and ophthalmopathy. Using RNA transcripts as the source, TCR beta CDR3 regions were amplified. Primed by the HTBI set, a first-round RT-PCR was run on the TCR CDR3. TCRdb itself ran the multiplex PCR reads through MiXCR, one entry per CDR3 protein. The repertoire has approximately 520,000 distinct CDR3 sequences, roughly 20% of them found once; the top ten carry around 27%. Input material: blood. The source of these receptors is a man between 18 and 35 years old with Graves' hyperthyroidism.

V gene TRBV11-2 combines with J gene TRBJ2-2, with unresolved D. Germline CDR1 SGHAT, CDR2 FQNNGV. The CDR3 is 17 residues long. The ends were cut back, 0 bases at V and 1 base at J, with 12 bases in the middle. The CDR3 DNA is TGTGCCAGCAGCTTAGATTCGTACAGACTGAACACCGGGGAGCTGTTTTTT. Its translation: CASSLDSYRLNTGELFF.

The DNA of the CDR3 is TGTGCCAGCAGTTCGCTGGGGACTAGCGGTCGTTACAACGAGCAGTACTTC. Its translation: CASSSLGTSGRYNEQYF. V gene TRBV12-3 or TRBV12-4 combines with J gene TRBJ2-7; 11 nucleotides match TRBD2. This CDR3 spans 17 amino acids. V trimming: 4 bases; J trimming: 5 bases; junction bases outside the gene matches: 13.

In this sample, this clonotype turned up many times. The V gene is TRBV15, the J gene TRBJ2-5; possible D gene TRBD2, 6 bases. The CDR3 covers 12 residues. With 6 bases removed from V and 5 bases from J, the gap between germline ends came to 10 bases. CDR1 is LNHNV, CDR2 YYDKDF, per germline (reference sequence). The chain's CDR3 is CATSGGYETQYF. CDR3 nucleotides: TGTGCCACCAGTGGAGGGTACGAGACCCAGTACTTC.

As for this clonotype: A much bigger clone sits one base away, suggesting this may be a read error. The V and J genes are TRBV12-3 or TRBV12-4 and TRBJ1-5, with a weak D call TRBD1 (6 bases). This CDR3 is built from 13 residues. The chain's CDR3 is CASNSGTHQPQRF. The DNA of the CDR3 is TGTGCCAGCAACTCCGGGACACATCAGCCCCAGCGTTTT.

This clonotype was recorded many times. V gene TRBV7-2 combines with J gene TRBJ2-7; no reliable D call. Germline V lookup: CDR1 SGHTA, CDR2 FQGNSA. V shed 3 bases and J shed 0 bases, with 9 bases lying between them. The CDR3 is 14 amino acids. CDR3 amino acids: CASSFPGPSYEQYF. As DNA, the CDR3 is TGTGCCAGCAGCTTCCCGGGCCCCTCCTACGAGCAGTACTTC.

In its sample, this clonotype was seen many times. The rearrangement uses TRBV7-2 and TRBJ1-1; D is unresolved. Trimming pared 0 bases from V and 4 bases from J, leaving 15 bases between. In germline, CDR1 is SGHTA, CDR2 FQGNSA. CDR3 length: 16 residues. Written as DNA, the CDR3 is TGTGCCAGCAGCTTAGCCGACCAGGCGCCGGGCACTGAAGCTTTCTTT. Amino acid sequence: CASSLADQAPGTEAFF. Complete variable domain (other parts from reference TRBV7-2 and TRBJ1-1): GAGVSQSPSNKVTEKGKDVELRCDPISGHTALYWYRQSLGQGLEFLIYFQGNSAPDKSGLPSDRFSAERTGGSVSTLTIQRTQQEDSAVYLCASSLADQAPGTEAFFGQGTRLTVV.

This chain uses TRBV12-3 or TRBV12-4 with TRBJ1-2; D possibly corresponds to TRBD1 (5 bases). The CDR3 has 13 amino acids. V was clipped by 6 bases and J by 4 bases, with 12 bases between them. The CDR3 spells CASSPGVSYGYTF. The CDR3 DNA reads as TGTGCCAGCAGCCCGGGGGTATCCTATGGCTACACCTTC.

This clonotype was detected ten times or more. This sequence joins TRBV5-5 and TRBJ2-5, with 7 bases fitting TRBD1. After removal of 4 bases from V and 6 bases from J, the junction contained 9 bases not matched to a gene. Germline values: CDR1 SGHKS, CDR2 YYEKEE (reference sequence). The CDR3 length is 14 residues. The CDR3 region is CASSDLTGLKTQYF. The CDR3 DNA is TGTGCCAGCAGCGACCTGACAGGGTTGAAGACCCAGTACTTC.

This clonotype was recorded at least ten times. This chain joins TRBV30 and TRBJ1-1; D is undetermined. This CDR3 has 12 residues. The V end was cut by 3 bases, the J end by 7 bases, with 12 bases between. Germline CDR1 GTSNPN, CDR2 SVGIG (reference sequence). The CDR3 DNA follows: TGTGCCTGGAGCCGGGGTACCGGTGAAGCTTTCTTT. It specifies CAWSRGTGEAFF.